There are many counts of the clone carrying this T cell receptor beta chain. The antigen is not known. This sample was taken from a study of breast tumors, draining lymph nodes, adjacent tissues. TCRdb redid the calling of the multiplex PCR reads with MiXCR, one entry per CDR3 protein. The table has more than 100,000 distinct CDR3 sequences, approximately 20% seen once. CDR3 length: 15 residues. V lost 2 bases, J lost 3 bases, and 15 bases lay in between. In germline, CDR1 is SGHRS, CDR2 YFSETQ. Study results and limitations: The data were judged consistent with most tumor T cells coming from lymph node and expanding in tumor.

Samples came from axillary lymph nodes draining the breast cancer. The sequenced material came from axillary lymph node tissue. The receptor was derived from a female donor with breast cancer. Some clones in this sample may be carry-over from other donors' samples. This chain connects TRBV5-1 to TRBJ2-7, with D hard to call. CDR3 in DNA: TGCGCCAGCAGCTTTGGCCCTTCCGGCGACTACGAGCAGTACTTC. Translating it yields CASSFGPSGDYEQYF. The full variable domain, its missing parts supplied by reference TRBV5-1 and TRBJ2-7, is KAGVTQTPRYLIKTRGQQVTLSCSPISGHRSVSWYQQTPGQGLQFLFEYFSETQRNKGNFPGRFSGRQFSNSRSEMNVSTLELGDSALYLCASSFGPSGDYEQYFGPGTRLTVT.